These 28 T cell receptor beta chains share one sample of origin, sequenced in a study of blood T cell repertoires in COVID-19. Profiling relied on immunoSEQ multiplex PCR, and the TCRdb table lists in-frame clones only, not all of them. This sample has over 25,000 clones, with about nine tenths found just once. Sequenced: peripheral blood. The receptors come from a human donor with active COVID-19. The donor label of this sample is uncertain.

This chain links TRBV10-3 with TRBJ1-1, with D unclear. CDR1 is ENHRY and CDR2 is SYGVKD in the germline V gene. Trimming cost V 5 bases and J 5 bases, with 9 bases left between them. The CDR3 extends over 12 amino acids. The DNA of the CDR3 is TGTGCCATCAGTATTGGGAGGACTGAAGCTTTCTTT. The encoded protein is CAISIGRTEAFF.

This chain links TRBV5-6 with TRBJ1-4; TRBD1 might be the D (6 bases). Looked up from germline, CDR1 is SGHDT and CDR2 is YYEEEE. V gave up 4 bases and J gave up 5 bases, with 18 bases separating them. CDR3 length: 16 residues. As DNA, the CDR3 is TGTGCCAGCAGCACTCTACAGGGACGCTCCAATGAAAAACTGTTTTTT. It translates to CASSTLQGRSNEKLFF.

The rearrangement links TRBV19 to TRBJ1-5, with 8 bases aligning to TRBD1. This CDR3 spans 17 amino acids. In germline, CDR1 is LNHDA, CDR2 SQIVND (reference sequence). The V segment lost 3 bases and the J segment 7 bases; nucleotides outside the gene matches: 14. The CDR3 spells CASSIAFQGALKQPQHF. The CDR3 nucleotides are TGTGCCAGTAGTATCGCCTTCCAGGGGGCCCTTAAACAGCCCCAGCATTTT.

This clone came up a few times. The rearrangement links TRBV20-1 to TRBJ2-5, with 10 nucleotides matching TRBD2. CDR3 length: 16 amino acids. Germline CDR1 DFQATT, CDR2 SNEGSKA (reference sequence). V trimming: 3 bases; J trimming: 2 bases; junction bases outside the gene matches: 9. CDR3 DNA: TGCAGTGCTAGTTCTAGCGGGAGCGTAGGACAAGAGACCCAGTACTTC. As protein: CSASSSGSVGQETQYF.

The chain couples TRBV7-9 to TRBJ2-5; 9 positions agree with TRBD1. V trimming: 5 bases; J trimming: 5 bases; junction bases outside the gene matches: 9. The length of the CDR3 is 15 residues. CDR1 is SEHNR, CDR2 FQNEAQ, per germline (reference sequence). CDR3 sequence reads: CASSPTGTGRETQYF. The CDR3 DNA reads TGTGCCAGCAGCCCTACCGGGACAGGGAGGGAGACCCAGTACTTC.

The J gene is TRBJ2-3, the V gene TRBV28, with 7 positions matching TRBD1. This CDR3 has 14 residues. With 3 bases clipped from V and 2 bases from J, the junction kept 2 bases outside the gene matches. The germline V gene has CDR1 MDHEN and CDR2 SYDVKM. The CDR3 loop reads CASSLGQNTDTQYF. In DNA form, the CDR3 reads TGTGCCAGCAGTTTGGGACAGAACACAGATACGCAGTATTTT.

The rearrangement links TRBV27 to TRBJ2-1, with D possibly matching TRBD1 (5 bases). V was clipped by 1 base and J by 5 bases, with 15 bases between them. Per the germline V gene, CDR1 is MNHEY and CDR2 is SMNVEV (reference sequence). The CDR3 is made up of 16 amino acids. The CDR3 bases are TGTGCCAGCAGTTTATGGGGCCGATCCCCGAACAATGAGCAGTTCTTC. The encoded protein is CASSLWGRSPNNEQFF.

In this sample, this clone turned up a few times. The chain has TRBV6-2 or TRBV6-3 and TRBJ1-5; maybe TRBD1 (6 bases). The V end was cut by 4 bases, the J end by 3 bases, with 13 bases between. The germline CDR1 and CDR2 sequences are MNHEY and SVGEGT. The CDR3 sequence is 15 residues long. In nucleotides, the CDR3 is TGTGCCAGCAGTTTAGGACAGAATTTCAATCAGCCCCAGCATTTT. It translates to CASSLGQNFNQPQHF.

The V and J genes are TRBV7-2 and TRBJ2-3; TRBD1 agrees at 7 bases. V shed 7 bases, J shed 2 bases, and the junction held 6 bases outside the gene matches. The germline gives CDR1 SGHTA, CDR2 FQGNSA. This CDR3 region has 14 residues. This CDR3 is CASTGTAATDTQYF. The CDR3, as DNA: TGTGCCAGCACCGGGACAGCCGCCACAGATACGCAGTATTTT.

The rearrangement joins TRBV28 to TRBJ2-7, with 8 bases fitting TRBD2. The V segment lost 2 bases and the J segment 6 bases; nucleotides outside the gene matches: 12. CDR1 is MDHEN, CDR2 SYDVKM, per germline. The CDR3 totals 16 residues. This CDR3 is CASSLNSGGAHGEQYF. The DNA for the CDR3 is TGTGCCAGCAGTTTAAATTCCGGGGGGGCGCATGGCGAGCAGTACTTC.

The chain employs TRBV5-1 and TRBJ2-7; a possible D gene is TRBD2 (5 bases). Germline CDR1 SGHRS, CDR2 YFSETQ. Trimming left V 3 bases short and J 4 bases short, with 11 bases between. The CDR3 has 13 residues. The CDR3 loop reads CASSWESGYEQYF. CDR3 in DNA: TGCGCCAGCAGCTGGGAGTCCGGGTACGAGCAGTACTTC.

This sequence joins TRBV6-2 or TRBV6-3 and TRBJ2-7; tentative D call: TRBD1 (5 bases). V was clipped by 6 bases and J by 5 bases, with 11 bases between them. Germline V CDR1 and CDR2: MNHEY, SVGEGT. The CDR3 has 12 residues. The CDR3 DNA sequence: TGTGCCAGCAGCCTCGACAGAAACGAGCAGTACTTC. It encodes CASSLDRNEQYF.

This chain uses TRBV4-3 with TRBJ2-3; 11 bases fit TRBD2. Unmatched junction bases numbered 2, after V lost 0 bases and J lost 6 bases. There are 15 residues in the CDR3. Germline assignment: CDR1 LGHNA and CDR2 YSLEER. CDR3 in DNA: TGCGCCAGCAGCCAAGATACTAGCGGGAGTGATACGCAGTATTTT. Translating it yields CASSQDTSGSDTQYF.

The V gene is TRBV18, the J gene TRBJ2-5; D call uncertain. Germline CDR1 and CDR2: KGHSH and LQKENI. The CDR3 covers 14 residues. Deletions cut 0 bases from V and 5 bases from J, with 10 bases between. Here the CDR3 DNA reads TGTGCCAGCTCACCACCATCCAGCGTGGAGACCCAGTACTTC. Translated: CASSPPSSVETQYF. Full variable domain (missing parts from reference TRBV18 and TRBJ2-5): NAGVMQNPRHLVRRRGQEARLRCSPMKGHSHVYWYRQLPEEGLKFMVYLQKENIIDESGMPKERFSAEFPKEGPSILRIQQVVRGDSAAYFCASSPPSSVETQYFGPGTRLLVL.

The chain has TRBV29-1 and TRBJ1-5; a weak D match, TRBD1 (6 bases). Deletions cut 6 bases from V and 5 bases from J, with 11 bases between. The CDR3 has 12 residues. Germline values: CDR1 SQVTM, CDR2 ANQGSEA. The CDR3 here is CSVRTDYQPQHF. For the CDR3, the DNA is TGCAGCGTCCGGACAGACTATCAGCCCCAGCATTTT.

The J gene is TRBJ2-7, the V gene TRBV5-3, with TRBD2 identical over 12 bases. TRBV5-3 qualifies as an ORF whose function is uncertain. The CDR3 totals 17 residues. The J segment lost 6 bases and the V segment lost 1 base, leaving 11 bases of the junction unmatched. The DNA for the CDR3 is TGTGCCAGAAGCTTGCTAGCGGGGGGGCGCAGTTTGATCGAGCAGTACTTC. The encoded protein is CARSLLAGGRSLIEQYF.

J is TRBJ2-2 and V is TRBV9; D is uncertain. Per germline, CDR1 SGDLS and CDR2 YYNGEE. This CDR3 is 14 amino acids long. V gave up 0 bases and J gave up 1 base, with 4 bases separating them. DNA for the CDR3: TGTGCCAGCAGCGTAGACTTGAACACCGGGGAGCTGTTTTTT. It is translated as CASSVDLNTGELFF.

The rearrangement joins TRBV27 to TRBJ2-3; D unresolved. Between the trimmed V and J ends, which lost 2 bases and 0 bases, there was a span of 12 bases. Germline V gene lookup returns CDR1 MNHEY and CDR2 SMNVEV (reference sequence). The length of the CDR3 is 16 residues. DNA of the CDR3: TGTGCCAGCAGTTTAAGCCCTACCAGGAGCACAGATACGCAGTATTTT. Its protein is CASSLSPTRSTDTQYF.

The chain joins TRBV3-1 (or the pseudogene TRBV3-2) to TRBJ1-1, with a possible D match to TRBD1 (5 bases). Trimming left V 7 bases short and J 7 bases short, with 19 bases between. The CDR3 runs to 14 residues. Looked up from germline, CDR1 is LGHDT and CDR2 is YNNKEL (reference sequence). The CDR3 loop is CASTPGGWEGEAFF. The DNA of the CDR3 is TGTGCCAGCACCCCTGGGGGGTGGGAGGGTGAAGCTTTCTTT.

This clone has only one observation. This chain links TRBV7-9 with TRBJ1-1; D unresolved. CDR3 size: 15 residues. Trimming left V 1 base short and J 2 bases short, with 11 bases between. Germline V gene data show CDR1 as SEHNR and CDR2 as FQNEAQ (reference sequence). The CDR3 is CASSLVGGINTEAFF. The CDR3, as DNA: TGTGCCAGCAGCTTAGTAGGAGGGATAAACACTGAAGCTTTCTTT. Supplemented by reference TRBV7-9 and TRBJ1-1, the full variable domain reads DTGVSQNPRHKITKRGQNVTFRCDPISEHNRLYWYRQTLGQGPEFLTYFQNEAQLEKSRLLSDRFSAERPKGSFSTLEIQRTEQGDSAMYLCASSLVGGINTEAFFGQGTRLTVV.

This clone has only one observation. The chain carries TRBV18 and TRBJ2-3, with D tentatively TRBD2 (5 bases). This CDR3 has 13 residues. V was trimmed by 1 base and J by 6 bases, leaving 8 bases between them. The germline V gene encodes CDR1 KGHSH and CDR2 LQKENI. The CDR3 DNA sequence: TGTGCCAGCTCACCACTAGGAGGCGATACGCAGTATTTT. This codes for CASSPLGGDTQYF.

The gene calls are TRBV5-1 and TRBJ2-3, with 10 bases matching TRBD1. Germline V gene lookup returns CDR1 SGHRS and CDR2 YFSETQ. This CDR3 has 16 residues. V lost 3 bases, J lost 4 bases, and 8 bases stayed unmatched. The DNA for the CDR3 is TGCGCCAGCAGCTCCTACCCGGGACAGGGGTCAGATACGCAGTATTTT. Residues: CASSSYPGQGSDTQYF.

This chain links TRBV18 with TRBJ1-2, with 8 nucleotides matching TRBD1. The CDR3 has 15 amino acids. In germline, CDR1 is KGHSH, CDR2 LQKENI. V shed 4 bases, J shed 2 bases, and the junction held 6 bases outside the gene matches. The CDR3 loop is CASSLMGDRNYGYTF. The DNA of the CDR3 is TGTGCCAGCTCACTTATGGGGGACAGGAACTATGGCTACACCTTC.

This chain connects TRBV27 to TRBJ2-5, with TRBD2 identical over 7 bases. The CDR3 spans 14 residues. Germline assignment: CDR1 MNHEY and CDR2 SMNVEV (reference sequence). V gave up 3 bases and J gave up 3 bases; unmatched junction bases: 4. CDR3 bases: TGTGCCAGCAGTTTTCGAAGCGGGAAAGAGACCCAGTACTTC. Translating it yields CASSFRSGKETQYF.

This chain links TRBV9 with TRBJ1-2; D perhaps matches TRBD1 (6 bases). V dropped 3 bases and J dropped 4 bases, with 22 bases sitting between them. Looked up from germline, CDR1 is SGDLS and CDR2 is YYNGEE. This CDR3 is 17 amino acids long. Written as DNA, the CDR3 is TGTGCCAGCAGCGACCCCGCCGACAGGCCTGGCCTCTATGGCTACACCTTC. Translated: CASSDPADRPGLYGYTF.

This chain joins TRBV7-9 and TRBJ2-1, with 8 bases matching TRBD1. This CDR3 is built from 16 residues. Trimming took 5 bases from V and 0 from J; bases not matched to a gene: 6. The V gene's germline CDR1 is SEHNR and CDR2 FQNEAQ (reference sequence). The CDR3 DNA is TGTGCCAGCAGCGGAAGACAGGGGAGCTCCTACAATGAGCAGTTCTTC. This sequence encodes CASSGRQGSSYNEQFF.

The rearrangement joins TRBV6-6 to TRBJ2-7; D ambiguous. The CDR3 totals 11 residues. V lost 6 bases to trimming and J lost 6 bases, with 9 bases between them. Germline CDR1 and CDR2: MNHNY and SVGAGI (reference sequence). The CDR3 reads CASRSVSEQYF. CDR3 DNA: TGTGCCAGCAGATCCGTCAGCGAGCAGTACTTC.

The table lists this clone with a count of one. This chain joins TRBV11-1 and TRBJ2-5, with D uncertain. Germline V gene lookup returns CDR1 SGHAT and CDR2 FQDESV (reference sequence). The CDR3 spans 14 residues. Trimming pared 3 bases from V and 1 base from J, leaving 9 bases between. CDR3 region: CASSFEQPQETQYF. For the CDR3, the DNA is TGTGCCAGCAGCTTCGAACAGCCCCAAGAGACCCAGTACTTC.